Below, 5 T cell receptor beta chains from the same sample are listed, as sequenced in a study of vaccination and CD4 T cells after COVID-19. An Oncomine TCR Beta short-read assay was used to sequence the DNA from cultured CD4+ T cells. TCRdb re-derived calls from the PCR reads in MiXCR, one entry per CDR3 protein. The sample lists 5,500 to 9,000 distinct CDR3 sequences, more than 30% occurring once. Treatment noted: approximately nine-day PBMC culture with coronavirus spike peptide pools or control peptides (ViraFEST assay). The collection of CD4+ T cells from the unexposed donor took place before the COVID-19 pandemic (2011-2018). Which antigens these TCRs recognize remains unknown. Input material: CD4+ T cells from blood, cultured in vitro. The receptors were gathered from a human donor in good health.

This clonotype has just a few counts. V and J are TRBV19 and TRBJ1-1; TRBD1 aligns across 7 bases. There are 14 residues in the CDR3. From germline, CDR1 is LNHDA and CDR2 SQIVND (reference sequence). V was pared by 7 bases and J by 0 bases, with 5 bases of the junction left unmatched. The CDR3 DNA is TGTGCCAGTAAGCCGGGACAGATGAACACTGAAGCTTTCTTT. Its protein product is CASKPGQMNTEAFF.

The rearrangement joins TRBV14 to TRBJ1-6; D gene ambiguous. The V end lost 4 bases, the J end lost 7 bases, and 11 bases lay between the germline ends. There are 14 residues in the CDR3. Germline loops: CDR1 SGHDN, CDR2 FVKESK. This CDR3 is CASSLVRGNSPLHF. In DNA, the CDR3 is TGTGCCAGCAGCCTGGTAAGAGGGAATTCACCCCTCCACTTT.

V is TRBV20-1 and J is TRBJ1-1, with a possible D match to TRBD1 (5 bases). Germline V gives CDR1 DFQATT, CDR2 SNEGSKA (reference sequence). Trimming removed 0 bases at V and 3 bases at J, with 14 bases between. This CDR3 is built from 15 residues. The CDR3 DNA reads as TGCAGTGCTAGAGATCGACAGAATTGGGACACTGAAGCTTTCTTT. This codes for CSARDRQNWDTEAFF.

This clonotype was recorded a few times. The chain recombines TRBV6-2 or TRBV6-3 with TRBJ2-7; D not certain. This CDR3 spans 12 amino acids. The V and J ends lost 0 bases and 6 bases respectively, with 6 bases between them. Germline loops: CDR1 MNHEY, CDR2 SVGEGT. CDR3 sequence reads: CASSYSTGEQYF. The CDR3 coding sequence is TGTGCCAGCAGTTACTCGACGGGCGAGCAGTACTTC.

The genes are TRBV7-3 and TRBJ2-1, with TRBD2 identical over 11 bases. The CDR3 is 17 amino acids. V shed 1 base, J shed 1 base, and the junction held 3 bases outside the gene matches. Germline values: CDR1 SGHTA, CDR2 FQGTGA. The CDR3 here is CASSLSSGGASYNEQFF. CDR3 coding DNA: TGTGCCAGCAGCTTAAGTAGCGGGGGGGCGTCCTACAATGAGCAGTTCTTC.